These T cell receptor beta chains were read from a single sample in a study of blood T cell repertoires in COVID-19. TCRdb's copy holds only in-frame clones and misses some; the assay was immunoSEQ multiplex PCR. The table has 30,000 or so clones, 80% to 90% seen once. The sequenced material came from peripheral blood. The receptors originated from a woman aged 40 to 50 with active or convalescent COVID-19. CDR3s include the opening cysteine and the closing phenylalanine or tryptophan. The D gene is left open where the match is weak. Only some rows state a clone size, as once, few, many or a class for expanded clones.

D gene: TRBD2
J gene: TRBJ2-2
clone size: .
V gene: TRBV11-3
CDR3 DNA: TGTGCCAGCAGCTTACGTGGACTAGCGGGAGGTAACGGGGAGCTGTTTTTT
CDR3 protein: CASSLRGLAGGNGELFF

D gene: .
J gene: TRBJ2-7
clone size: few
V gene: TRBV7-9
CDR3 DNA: TGTGCCAGCAGCTTCAAACGGGAGCCTGCCTACGAGCAGTACTTC
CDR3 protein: CASSFKREPAYEQYF

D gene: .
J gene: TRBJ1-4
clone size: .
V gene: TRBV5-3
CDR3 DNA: TGTGCCAGAAGCTACAATCACCGGGTCGAAAATGAAAAACTGTTTTTT
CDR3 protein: CARSYNHRVENEKLFF

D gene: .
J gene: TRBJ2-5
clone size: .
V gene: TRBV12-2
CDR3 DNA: TGTGCAAGTCGCTCACAGGGAGAAGAGACCCAGTACTTC
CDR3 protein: CASRSQGEETQYF

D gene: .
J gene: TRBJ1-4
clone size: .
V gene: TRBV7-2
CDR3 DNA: TGTGCCAGCAGCTTAGAGAGGGATAGTGAAAAACTGTTTTTT
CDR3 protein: CASSLERDSEKLFF

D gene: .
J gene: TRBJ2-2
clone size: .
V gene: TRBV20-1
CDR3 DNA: TGCAGTGCTAGTGAGGGGACTACCGGGGAGCTGTTTTTT
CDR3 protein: CSASEGTTGELFF

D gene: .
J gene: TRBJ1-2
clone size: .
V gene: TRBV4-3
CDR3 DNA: TGCGCCAGCAGCCAAGATACGGGTCTTAACCCCTATGGCTACACCTTC
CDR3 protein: CASSQDTGLNPYGYTF

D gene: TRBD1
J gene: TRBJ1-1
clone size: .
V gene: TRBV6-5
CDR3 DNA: TGTGCCAGCGAGGGGGCCAGGGGGGACACTGAAGCTTTCTTT
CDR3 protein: CASEGARGDTEAFF

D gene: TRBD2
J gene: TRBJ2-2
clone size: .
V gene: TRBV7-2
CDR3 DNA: TGTGCCAGCAGCTCCCGGCGGGTAGCGGGGAGGAGGGAGCTGTTTTTT
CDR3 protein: CASSSRRVAGRRELFF

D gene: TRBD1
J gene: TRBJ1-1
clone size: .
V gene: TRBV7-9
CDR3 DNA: TGTGCCAGCAGGGATACAGGGGGAACTGAAGCTTTCTTT
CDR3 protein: CASRDTGGTEAFF

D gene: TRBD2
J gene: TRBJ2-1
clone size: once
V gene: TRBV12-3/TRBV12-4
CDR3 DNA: TGTGCCAGCAGCTTGACTAGCCATGAGCAGTTCTTC
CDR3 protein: CASSLTSHEQFF

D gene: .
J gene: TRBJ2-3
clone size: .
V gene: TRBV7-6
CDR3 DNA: TGTGCCAGCAGCTTGGGCCAGAGTACAGATACGCAGTATTTT
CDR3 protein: CASSLGQSTDTQYF

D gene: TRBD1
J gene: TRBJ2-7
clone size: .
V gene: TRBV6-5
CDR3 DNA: TGTGCCAGCAGTTACTTGGGACAGGGGGCGGGGGAGCAGTACTTC
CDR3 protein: CASSYLGQGAGEQYF

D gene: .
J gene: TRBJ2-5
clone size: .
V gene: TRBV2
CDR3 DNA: TGTGCCAGCATCTACGTTGAAGAGACCCAGTACTTC
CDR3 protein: CASIYVEETQYF

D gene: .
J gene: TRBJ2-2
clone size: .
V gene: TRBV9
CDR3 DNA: TGTGCCAGCAGCGTAGCTTGGACAGCGAACACCGGGGAGCTGTTTTTT
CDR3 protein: CASSVAWTANTGELFF

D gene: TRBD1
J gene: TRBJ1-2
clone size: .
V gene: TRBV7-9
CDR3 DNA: TGTGCCAGCAGCTTAAGGGACAGCATAGATGGCTACACCTTC
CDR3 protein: CASSLRDSIDGYTF

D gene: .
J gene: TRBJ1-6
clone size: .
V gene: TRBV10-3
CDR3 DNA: TGTGCCATCAGTGACCTTGGCGGGAATTCACCCCTCCACTTT
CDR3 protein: CAISDLGGNSPLHF

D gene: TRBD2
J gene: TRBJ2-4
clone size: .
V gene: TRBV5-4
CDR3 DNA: TGTGCCAGCAGCTTCCGGCGGGAGCTGACGTATAGAAACATTCAGTACTTC
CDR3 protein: CASSFRRELTYRNIQYF

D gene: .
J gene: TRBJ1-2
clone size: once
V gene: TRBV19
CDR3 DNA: TGTGCCAGTAGTCACCCGGACAGAAACTATGGCTACACCTTC
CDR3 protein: CASSHPDRNYGYTF

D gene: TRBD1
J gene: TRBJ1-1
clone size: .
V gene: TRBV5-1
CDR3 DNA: TGCGCCAGCAGCCCTTCCGGGACAGGGAACACTGAAGCTTTCTTT
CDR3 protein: CASSPSGTGNTEAFF

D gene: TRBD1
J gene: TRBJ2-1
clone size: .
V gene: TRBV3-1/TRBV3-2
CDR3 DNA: TGTGCCAGCAGCCAGGGGACAGGGGGTTTGGATGAGCAGTTCTTC
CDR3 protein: CASSQGTGGLDEQFF

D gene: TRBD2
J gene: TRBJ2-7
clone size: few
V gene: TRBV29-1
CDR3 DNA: TGCAGCGCTGGACTAGCGGGAGACTCCCACGAGCAGTACTTC
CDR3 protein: CSAGLAGDSHEQYF

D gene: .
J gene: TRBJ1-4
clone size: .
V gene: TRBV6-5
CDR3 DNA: TGTGCCAGCGGGGCTCTGATAACAACTAATGAAAAACTGTTTTTT
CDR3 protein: CASGALITTNEKLFF

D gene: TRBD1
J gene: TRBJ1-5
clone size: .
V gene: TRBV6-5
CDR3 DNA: TGTGCCAGCAGTACACAGGGGGCAGGCCCCCAGCATTTT
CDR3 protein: CASSTQGAGPQHF

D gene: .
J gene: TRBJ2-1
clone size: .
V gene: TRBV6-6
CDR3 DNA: TGTGCCAGCAGGTCGAGCCTGAATGAGCAGTTCTTC
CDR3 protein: CASRSSLNEQFF

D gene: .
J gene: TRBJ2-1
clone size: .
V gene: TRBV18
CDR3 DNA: TGTGCCAGCCCTCGAAAGGTACAGGACGCCTTGTCGGGCTCCTACAATGAGCAGTTCTTC
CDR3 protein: CASPRKVQDALSGSYNEQFF

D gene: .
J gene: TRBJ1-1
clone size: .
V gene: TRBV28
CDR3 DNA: TGTGCCAGCAGTTTTGTACAGGAGAACACTGAAGCTTTCTTT
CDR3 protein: CASSFVQENTEAFF

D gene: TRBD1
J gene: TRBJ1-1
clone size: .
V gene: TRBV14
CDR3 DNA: TGTGCCAGCAGGGACAGGGGCGGCACTGAAGCTTTCTTT
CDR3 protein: CASRDRGGTEAFF

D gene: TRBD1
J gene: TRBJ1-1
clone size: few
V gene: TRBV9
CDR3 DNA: TGTGCCAGCAGCGGGCAGGGGGGACGAATGAACACTGAAGCTTTCTTT
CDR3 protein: CASSGQGGRMNTEAFF

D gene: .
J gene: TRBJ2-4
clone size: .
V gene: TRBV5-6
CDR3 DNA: TGTGCCAGCAGCTTGGAAGCAGGGGCGGGCGTGGACATTCAGTACTTC
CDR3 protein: CASSLEAGAGVDIQYF

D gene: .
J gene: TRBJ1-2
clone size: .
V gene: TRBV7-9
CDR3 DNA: TGTGCCAGCAGCTGGGACTCTAACTATGGCTACACCTTC
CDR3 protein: CASSWDSNYGYTF

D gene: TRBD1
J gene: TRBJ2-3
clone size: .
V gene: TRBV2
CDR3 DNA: TGTGCCAGCAACACACAGGGGGCCGATACGCAGTATTTT
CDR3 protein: CASNTQGADTQYF

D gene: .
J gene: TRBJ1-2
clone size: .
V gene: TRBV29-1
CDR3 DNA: TGCAGCCATGAGTCCGACAGCGGGACTTGGGATGGCTACACCTTC
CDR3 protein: CSHESDSGTWDGYTF

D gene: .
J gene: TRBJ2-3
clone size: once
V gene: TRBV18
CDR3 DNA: TGTGCCAGCTCACCCCTGGTGGGGCGAGGAGATACGCAGTATTTT
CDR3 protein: CASSPLVGRGDTQYF

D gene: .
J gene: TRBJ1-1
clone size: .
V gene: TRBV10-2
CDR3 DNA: TGCGCCACCATAACCCCAGGGAACACTGAAGCTTTCTTT
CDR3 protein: CATITPGNTEAFF

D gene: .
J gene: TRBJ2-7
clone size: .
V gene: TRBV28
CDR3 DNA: TGTGCCAGCAGGCCGGGGGGCCTGACCTACGAGCAGTACTTC
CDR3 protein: CASRPGGLTYEQYF

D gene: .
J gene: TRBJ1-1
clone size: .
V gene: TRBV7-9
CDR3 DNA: TGTGCCAGCAGCTCCGGCGGTGAAGCTTTCTTT
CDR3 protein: CASSSGGEAFF